The 2 T cell receptor beta chains below were found in one sample sequenced in a study of blood T cell repertoires in COVID-19. The table came from immunoSEQ multiplex PCR; TCRdb's copy has only in-frame clones and leaves some out. This sample has around 370,000 clones; 90% occur once, and the top ten carry about 7%. The sample taken for sequencing was peripheral blood. Source of these receptors: a man aged 18-30 years with active or convalescent COVID-19.

This clone is a singleton in its sample. This sample includes further DNA sequences coding for the same CDR3. This chain uses TRBV5-1 with TRBJ2-2; 8 bases align to TRBD1. Trimming cost V 4 bases and J 2 bases; bases outside gene matches: 4. The CDR3 sequence is 15 residues long. From germline, CDR1 is SGHRS and CDR2 YFSETQ. CDR3: CASSAGQVNTGELFF. The CDR3 nucleotides read TGCGCCAGCAGCGCGGGACAGGTTAACACCGGGGAGCTGTTTTTT.

This chain uses TRBV27 with TRBJ1-5; no firm D call. This CDR3 contains 17 residues. Between the trimmed V and J ends, which lost 5 bases and 9 bases, there was a span of 26 bases. Germline CDR1 and CDR2: MNHEY and SMNVEV (reference sequence). CDR3 in amino acids: CASSPLGPDSGERPQHF. CDR3 DNA sequence: TGTGCCAGCAGTCCTCTAGGGCCGGACTCCGGGGAACGGCCCCAGCATTTT.